Listed below are T cell receptor beta chains from one sample, sequenced in a study of PD-L1 blockade in urothelial cancer. Sequencing was performed with immunoSEQ multiplex PCR; in TCRdb, only in-frame clones are kept and a portion is missing. The table lists about 84,000 clones, 90% to 95% of them singletons. Sequenced here: PBMCs, sampled around atezolizumab (anti-PD-L1) treatment. Receptors were obtained from a man in his 60s with urothelial cancer. CDR3s include the opening cysteine and the closing phenylalanine or tryptophan. Fields, in order: J gene, D gene, V gene, clone size, CDR3 protein, CDR3 DNA. A D gene is named only where the DNA matches it firmly. Clone size is not always given. Where it is, it says once, few, many or a class for expanded clones.

TRBJ2-1 TRBD1 TRBV6-5 NA CASRVPGQYNEQFF TGTGCCAGCAGGGTCCCGGGACAGTACAATGAGCAGTTCTTC
TRBJ2-1 TRBD2 TRBV10-3 NA CAISEQAGGTHEQFF TGTGCCATCAGTGAACAAGCGGGAGGCACCCATGAGCAGTTCTTC
TRBJ1-2 TRBD1 TRBV18 NA CASSRETGNYGYTF TGTGCCAGCTCACGAGAGACAGGGAACTATGGCTACACCTTC
TRBJ2-7 TRBD1 TRBV14 NA CASSPRQGARGEQYF TGTGCCAGCAGCCCCCGACAGGGGGCTAGAGGCGAGCAGTACTTC
TRBJ2-1 NA TRBV30 NA CAWSSGADNEQFF TGTGCCTGGAGTTCAGGGGCGGACAATGAGCAGTTCTTC
TRBJ2-5 NA TRBV27 NA CASGRGSRGSQETQYF TGTGCCAGCGGGCGGGGATCCCGGGGGAGCCAAGAGACCCAGTACTTC
TRBJ2-3 TRBD1 TRBV6-5 NA CASSYDRAGYTQYF TGTGCCAGCAGTTACGACAGGGCTGGGTATACGCAGTATTTT
TRBJ2-3 NA TRBV18 NA CASSLSGTDTQYF TGTGCCAGCTCATTATCCGGCACAGATACGCAGTATTTT
TRBJ2-7 TRBD2 TRBV5-1 once CASSLLAGAYEQYF TGCGCCAGCAGCTTACTAGCGGGGGCCTACGAGCAGTACTTC
TRBJ1-2 TRBD1 TRBV18 NA CASSGGTGTNYGYTF TGTGCCAGCTCAGGAGGGACAGGGACCAACTATGGCTACACCTTC
TRBJ2-3 NA TRBV7-9 NA CASSPRDRELSGTDTQYF TGTGCCAGCAGCCCCCGGGACCGGGAGTTAAGCGGCACAGATACGCAGTATTTT
TRBJ2-5 TRBD2 TRBV6-9 NA CASSCPTSGRQTQYF TGTGCCAGCAGTTGTCCGACTAGCGGGAGACAGACCCAGTACTTC
TRBJ2-7 TRBD2 TRBV7-2 NA CASNPTGTSVEQYF TGTGCCAGCAACCCCACCGGGACTAGCGTCGAGCAGTACTTC
TRBJ1-1 TRBD1 TRBV4-3 NA CASSPDQLDRGLFVTEAFF TGCGCCAGCAGCCCGGATCAACTGGACAGGGGGCTTTTTGTAACTGAAGCTTTCTTT
TRBJ1-5 NA TRBV6-6 NA CASSTGTSNQPQHF TGTGCTAGCAGTACCGGGACTTCAAATCAGCCCCAGCATTTT
TRBJ1-5 NA TRBV6-1 NA CASTLGSSNQPQHF TGTGCCAGCACCCTAGGATCTAGCAATCAGCCCCAGCATTTT
TRBJ1-2 TRBD1 TRBV5-1 once CASSLTGTGSGYTF TGCGCCAGCAGCTTGACCGGGACAGGGAGTGGCTACACCTTC
TRBJ1-2 NA TRBV7-2 NA CASQGPGYGYTF TGTGCCAGTCAGGGGCCCGGCTATGGCTACACCTTC
TRBJ1-2 TRBD1 TRBV5-1 NA CASSKSTGDSYGYTF TGCGCCAGCAGCAAATCCACAGGGGACTCGTATGGCTACACCTTC
TRBJ1-1 TRBD1 TRBV7-9 few CASSPNRGTEAFF TGTGCCAGCAGCCCCAACAGGGGCACTGAAGCTTTCTTT
TRBJ2-2 NA TRBV28 NA CASSPGRNTGELFF TGTGCCAGCAGTCCAGGGCGGAACACCGGGGAGCTGTTTTTT
TRBJ2-3 TRBD2 TRBV6-1 NA CASSEGGLAGVTDTQYF TGTGCCAGCAGTGAAGGGGGACTAGCGGGGGTCACAGATACGCAGTATTTT
TRBJ2-3 NA TRBV10-1 NA CASSTEGERTTDTQYF TGCGCCAGCAGTACCGAGGGGGAGCGTACCACAGATACGCAGTATTTT
TRBJ2-7 TRBD1 TRBV28 NA CASIERQGVGTRQYF TGTGCCAGCATAGAAAGACAGGGAGTTGGGACCCGGCAGTACTTC
TRBJ2-7 TRBD2 TRBV10-3 NA CAISGLAGGSYEQYF TGTGCCATCAGTGGGCTAGCGGGGGGATCTTACGAGCAGTACTTC
TRBJ2-3 TRBD2 TRBV30 NA CAWSGGSRADTQYF TGTGCCTGGAGTGGCGGGAGTCGCGCAGATACGCAGTATTTT
TRBJ1-2 NA TRBV19 NA CASSTRDTNYGYTF TGTGCCAGTAGTACCCGGGACACTAACTATGGCTACACCTTC
TRBJ2-5 NA TRBV6-1 NA CASSEPGGAETQYF TGTGCCAGCAGTGAACCTGGGGGCGCGGAGACCCAGTACTTC
TRBJ2-3 TRBD2 TRBV5-4 NA CASSRAAGGSDTQYF TGTGCCAGCAGCCGGGCGGCGGGGGGGTCAGATACGCAGTATTTT
TRBJ1-2 NA TRBV4-3 NA CASSRLLGGENGYTF TGCGCCAGCAGCCGCTTACTTGGAGGGGAAAATGGCTACACCTTC
TRBJ1-2 TRBD1 TRBV5-1 NA CASSEGQEYGYTF TGCGCCAGCAGCGAGGGACAGGAATATGGCTACACCTTC
TRBJ2-7 TRBD1 TRBV6-5 NA CASSPTGGAREQYF TGTGCCAGCAGTCCTACAGGGGGCGCTAGGGAGCAGTACTTC
TRBJ1-2 NA TRBV4-2 NA CASSQDRAQGGNYGYTF TGTGCCAGCAGCCAAGATAGGGCCCAGGGAGGAAACTATGGCTACACCTTC
TRBJ2-3 NA TRBV9 NA CASNHGGTDTQYF TGTGCCAGCAATCACGGGGGCACAGATACGCAGTATTTT
TRBJ1-1 TRBD1 TRBV7-9 once CASSPRDRENTEAFF TGTGCCAGCAGCCCCCGGGACAGGGAGAACACTGAAGCTTTCTTT
TRBJ2-3 TRBD1 TRBV5-1 NA CASSSQGAQDTQYF TGCGCCAGCAGCTCCCAGGGGGCCCAAGATACGCAGTATTTT
TRBJ2-1 TRBD2 TRBV11-1 NA CASSDSFALAGGLYNEQFF TGTGCCAGCAGCGATTCCTTCGCCCTAGCGGGAGGTTTATACAATGAGCAGTTCTTC
TRBJ2-5 TRBD2 TRBV13 NA CASSLGAGGQETQYF TGTGCCAGCAGCTTAGGAGCGGGGGGGCAAGAGACCCAGTACTTC
TRBJ2-5 TRBD1 TRBV10-3 NA CAISGGQGLAQETQYF TGTGCCATCAGTGGGGGACAGGGGCTGGCTCAAGAGACCCAGTACTTC
TRBJ2-2 TRBD2 TRBV5-6 NA CASSLALAATNTGELFF TGTGCCAGCAGCTTGGCACTAGCGGCAACGAACACCGGGGAGCTGTTTTTT
TRBJ1-1 NA TRBV11-2 NA CASTVLLRNGGAFF TGTGCCAGCACCGTCTTACTCCGAAACGGGGGGGCTTTCTTT
TRBJ1-6 TRBD1 TRBV5-1 few CASRQGERGSPLHF TGCGCCAGCCGTCAGGGGGAGAGAGGTTCACCCCTCCACTTT
TRBJ1-6 NA TRBV11-2 NA CASSSNRATVNSPLHF TGTGCCAGCAGCTCGAATAGGGCGACAGTCAATTCACCCCTCCACTTT
TRBJ2-7 NA TRBV15 many CATSRDREAEQYF TGTGCCACCAGCAGAGATCGGGAAGCCGAGCAGTACTTC
TRBJ2-1 TRBD1 TRBV6-1 NA CASSDRDRSYNEQFF TGTGCCAGCAGTGACCGGGACAGATCCTACAATGAGCAGTTCTTC
TRBJ1-3 NA TRBV9 few CASSVGGWLAGNTIYF TGTGCCAGCAGCGTAGGAGGTTGGTTAGCTGGAAACACCATATATTTT
TRBJ1-2 TRBD1 TRBV2 NA CASSETGANYGYTF TGTGCCAGCAGTGAAACAGGGGCTAACTATGGCTACACCTTC
TRBJ2-1 TRBD2 TRBV11-2 NA CASSPGGDEQFF TGTGCCAGCAGCCCCGGGGGGGATGAGCAGTTCTTC
TRBJ2-7 NA TRBV30 NA CAWTLEGGSEQYF TGTGCCTGGACGTTAGAGGGTGGGTCCGAGCAGTACTTC
TRBJ2-5 NA TRBV12-5 NA CASGTGLGPETQYF TGTGCTAGTGGTACGGGACTTGGCCCGGAGACCCAGTACTTC
TRBJ2-7 NA TRBV7-2 NA CASSLRGLEQYF TGTGCCAGCAGCTTACGGGGGTTGGAGCAGTACTTC
TRBJ1-3 NA TRBV30 NA CAWAWFDSRSGNTIYF TGTGCCTGGGCCTGGTTTGACTCCCGCTCTGGAAACACCATATATTTT
TRBJ2-5 NA TRBV2 few CASTRLGAGETQYF TGTGCCAGCACCCGACTGGGGGCGGGAGAGACCCAGTACTTC